Listed below are T cell receptor beta chains from one sample, sequenced in a study of T cell responses to AZD1222 COVID-19 vaccine. Generated by immunoSEQ multiplex PCR, the TCRdb table keeps only in-frame clones and is missing some. The profile shows approximately 150,000 clones, 90% of them singletons. The sample consisted of peripheral blood, taken 28 days after the second AZD1222 dose. These receptors all stem from an adult who received the AZD1222 COVID-19 vaccine. CDR3s include the opening cysteine and the closing phenylalanine or tryptophan. A D gene is named only where the DNA matches it firmly. Size values are once, few and many counts, or a class for expanded clones, and some rows have none.

>TRBD1|TRBJ1-1|-|TRBV29-1
CSVDLSDRVVTEAFF
TGCAGCGTTGATCTTTCGGACAGGGTGGTCACTGAAGCTTTCTTT
>-|TRBJ1-2|-|TRBV5-4
CASSLRQDYGYTF
TGTGCCAGCAGCTTACGACAGGACTATGGCTACACCTTC
>TRBD1|TRBJ1-2|-|TRBV3-1/TRBV3-2
CASSHLGTDNGYTF
TGTGCCAGCAGCCATCTCGGGACAGATAATGGCTACACCTTC
>TRBD2|TRBJ2-2|-|TRBV5-1
CASKTSEAAGELFF
TGCGCCAGCAAGACTAGCGAAGCGGCCGGGGAGCTGTTTTTT
>TRBD2|TRBJ2-1|-|TRBV5-1
CASSAGGDSYNEQFF
TGCGCCAGCAGCGCCGGGGGGGACTCCTACAATGAGCAGTTCTTC
>-|TRBJ2-2|-|TRBV28
CASSLVQGGRELFF
TGTGCCAGCAGTTTAGTGCAGGGAGGTCGGGAGCTGTTTTTT
>-|TRBJ1-5|-|TRBV25-1
CASSESGGNLQPQHF
TGTGCCAGCAGTGAATCCGGGGGCAATCTACAGCCCCAGCATTTT
>TRBD1|TRBJ2-7|once|TRBV7-9
CASSLSTGSEQYF
TGTGCCAGCAGCCTATCGACAGGGAGCGAGCAGTACTTC
>-|TRBJ2-1|once|TRBV4-1
CASSSRVGTGPPYNEQFF
TGCGCCAGCAGCTCGCGGGTGGGAACGGGCCCACCTTACAATGAGCAGTTCTTC
>-|TRBJ1-2|-|TRBV5-6
CASSLRGTAANYGYTF
TGTGCCAGCAGCCTCCGGGGGACCGCTGCAAACTATGGCTACACCTTC
>-|TRBJ2-5|-|TRBV6-5
CASSRTKETQYF
TGTGCCAGCAGCCGGACTAAAGAGACCCAGTACTTC
>-|TRBJ1-6|many|TRBV19
CASSMFEGLDNSPLHF
TGTGCCAGTAGTATGTTTGAGGGGCTGGATAATTCACCCCTCCACTTT